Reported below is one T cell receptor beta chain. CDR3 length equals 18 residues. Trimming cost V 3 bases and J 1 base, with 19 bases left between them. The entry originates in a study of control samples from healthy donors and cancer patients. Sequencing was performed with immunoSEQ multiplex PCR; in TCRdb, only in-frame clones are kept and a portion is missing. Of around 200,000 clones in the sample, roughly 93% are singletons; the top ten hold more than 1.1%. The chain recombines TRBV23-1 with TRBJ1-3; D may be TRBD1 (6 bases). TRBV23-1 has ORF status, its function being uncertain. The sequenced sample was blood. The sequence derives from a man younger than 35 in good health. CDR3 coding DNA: TGCGCCAGCAGTCAGGTCGACCGGGGGGCCTTATCTGGAAACACCATATATTTT. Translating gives CASSQVDRGALSGNTIYF.